Listed here are 4 T cell receptor beta chains from one sample, sequenced in a study of tumor-infiltrating lymphocytes in oesophageal squamous cell carcinoma. One entry per CDR3 protein, called by TCRdb with MiXCR from the PCR reads. This sample has approximately 9,600 distinct CDR3 sequences; approximately 59% occur once, and the top ten carry 39%. Input material: esophageal tumor tissue. Every receptor here comes from a female donor with esophageal squamous cell carcinoma.

For this clonotype: This likely comes from a read error, as the CDR3 has no conserved phenylalanine or tryptophan at its end. The limits of the CDR3 on the DNA are not certain, so only TCRdb's listed CDR3 is given. Here the CDR3 reads CASSSALSSYGYTFGS. The gene calls are TRBV28 and TRBJ2-7; the table's D call, TRBD2, was not checked against the DNA. CDR1 and CDR2 from the germline V gene are MDHEN and SYDVKM. The CDR3 is 16 residues long, counting both termini.

In its sample, this clonotype was seen many times. This rearrangement joins TRBV7-9 to TRBJ2-1; D is tentatively TRBD1 or TRBD2 (7 bases each). CDR3 length: 15 amino acids. Germline CDR1 is SEHNR and CDR2 is FQNEAQ (reference sequence). The V end was cut by 2 bases, the J end by 4 bases, with 12 bases between. Here the CDR3 DNA reads TGTGCCAGCAGCTTACAGGGGGGGCAGTACAATGAGCAGTTCTTC. Its protein product is CASSLQGGQYNEQFF.

This sequence joins TRBV5-1 and TRBJ2-5, with 12 bases aligning to TRBD2. Gene TRBJ2-1 matches the end of the DNA better, so the J call may be wrong. The CDR3 runs 17 residues. The germline V gene has CDR1 SGHRS and CDR2 YFSETQ. This CDR3 is CASSLEAATSGSLRQFF. The CDR3 DNA follows: TGCGCCAGCAGCTTGGAAGCGGCGACTAGCGGGAGTCTAAGGCAGTTCTTC.

V and J are TRBV24-1 and TRBJ2-5; 7 bases line up with TRBD1. Germline CDR1 and CDR2: KGHDR and SFDVKD. V lost 3 bases, J lost 7 bases, and 7 bases stayed unmatched. CDR3 length: 14 amino acids. CDR3 DNA: TGTGCCACCAGTGATCCTGGGACAGAGGGGACCCAGTACTTC. As protein: CATSDPGTEGTQYF.